This T cell receptor beta chain was recovered during a study of blood T cell repertoires in COVID-19. Study in general: Sample material is recorded as cDNA or gDNA derived from T cells, B-cell-depleted T cells, or PBMCs.

The protocol was immunoSEQ multiplex PCR, while the TCRdb copy is restricted to in-frame clones and leaves out a portion. The table lists about 130,000 clones, roughly 90% of them singletons, with around 3.8% in the top ten. The source of this sequence is a man aged 45 to 65 with active COVID-19. Material: peripheral blood.

CDR3 sequence: CASSKTLNTEAFF. The CDR3 DNA reads as TGTGCCAGCTCGAAGACATTGAACACTGAAGCTTTCTTT. The chain links TRBV25-1 to TRBJ1-1, with no clear D. The germline V gene encodes CDR1 MGHDK and CDR2 SYGVNS. The V end lost 8 bases, the J end lost 0 bases, and 10 bases lay between the germline ends. This CDR3 contains 13 residues.